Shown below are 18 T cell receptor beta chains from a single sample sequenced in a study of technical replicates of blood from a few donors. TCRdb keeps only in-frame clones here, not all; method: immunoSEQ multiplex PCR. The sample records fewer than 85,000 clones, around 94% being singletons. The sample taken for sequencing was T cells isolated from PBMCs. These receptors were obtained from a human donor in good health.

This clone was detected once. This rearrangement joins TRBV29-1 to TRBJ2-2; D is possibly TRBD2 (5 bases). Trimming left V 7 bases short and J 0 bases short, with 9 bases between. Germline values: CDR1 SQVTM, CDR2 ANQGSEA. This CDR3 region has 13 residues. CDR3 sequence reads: CSAKRTNTGELFF. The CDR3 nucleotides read TGCAGCGCCAAGCGGACGAACACCGGGGAGCTGTTTTTT.

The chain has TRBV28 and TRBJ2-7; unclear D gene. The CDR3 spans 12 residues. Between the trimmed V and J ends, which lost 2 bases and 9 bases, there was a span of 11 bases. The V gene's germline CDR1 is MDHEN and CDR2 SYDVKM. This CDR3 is CASSLIVSGQYF. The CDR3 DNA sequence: TGTGCCAGCAGTTTAATAGTTTCGGGGCAGTACTTC. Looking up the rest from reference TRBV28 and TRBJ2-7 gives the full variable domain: DVKVTQSSRYLVKRTGEKVFLECVQDMDHENMFWYRQDPGLGLRLIYFSYDVKMKEKGDIPEGYSVSREKKERFSLILESASTNQTSMYLCASSLIVSGQYFGPGTRLTVT.

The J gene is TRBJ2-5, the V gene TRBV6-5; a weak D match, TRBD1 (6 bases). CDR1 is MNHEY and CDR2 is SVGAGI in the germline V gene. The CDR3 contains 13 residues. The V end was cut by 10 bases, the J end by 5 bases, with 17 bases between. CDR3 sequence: CATNAGVEETQYF. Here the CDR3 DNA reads TGTGCCACCAACGCAGGGGTGGAGGAGACCCAGTACTTC.

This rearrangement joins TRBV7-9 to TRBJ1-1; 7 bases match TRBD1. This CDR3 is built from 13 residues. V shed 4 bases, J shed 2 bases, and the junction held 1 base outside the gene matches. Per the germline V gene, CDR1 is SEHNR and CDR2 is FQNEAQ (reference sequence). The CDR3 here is CASSWTGNTEAFF. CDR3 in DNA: TGTGCCAGCAGCTGGACAGGAAACACTGAAGCTTTCTTT. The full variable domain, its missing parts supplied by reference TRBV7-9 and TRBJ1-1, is DTGVSQNPRHKITKRGQNVTFRCDPISEHNRLYWYRQTLGQGPEFLTYFQNEAQLEKSRLLSDRFSAERPKGSFSTLEIQRTEQGDSAMYLCASSWTGNTEAFFGQGTRLTVV.

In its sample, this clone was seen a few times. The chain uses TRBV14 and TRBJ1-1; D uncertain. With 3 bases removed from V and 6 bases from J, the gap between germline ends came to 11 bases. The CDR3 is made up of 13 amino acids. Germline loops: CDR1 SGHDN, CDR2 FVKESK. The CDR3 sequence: CASSQARWAEAFF. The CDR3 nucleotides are TGTGCCAGCAGCCAGGCCAGGTGGGCTGAAGCTTTCTTT.

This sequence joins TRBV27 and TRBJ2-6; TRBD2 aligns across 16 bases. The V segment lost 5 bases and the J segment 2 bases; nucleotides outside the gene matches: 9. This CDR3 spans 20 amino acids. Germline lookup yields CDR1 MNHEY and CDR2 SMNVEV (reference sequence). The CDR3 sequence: CASSRFTGLAGGAGANVLTF. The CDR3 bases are TGTGCCAGCAGTAGATTCACGGGACTAGCGGGAGGGGCTGGGGCCAACGTCCTGACTTTC.

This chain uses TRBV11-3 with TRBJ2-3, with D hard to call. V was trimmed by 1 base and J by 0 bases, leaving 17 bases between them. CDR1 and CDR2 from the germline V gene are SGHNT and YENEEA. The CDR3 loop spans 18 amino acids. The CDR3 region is CASSLGLRLTSSTDTQYF. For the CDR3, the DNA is TGTGCCAGCAGCTTAGGTCTTCGCCTGACTTCTAGCACAGATACGCAGTATTTT.

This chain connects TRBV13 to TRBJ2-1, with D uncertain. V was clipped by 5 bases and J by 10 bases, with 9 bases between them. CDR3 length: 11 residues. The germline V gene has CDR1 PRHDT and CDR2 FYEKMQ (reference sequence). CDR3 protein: CASSLVQEQFF. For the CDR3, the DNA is TGTGCCAGCAGCCTAGTTCAGGAGCAGTTCTTC. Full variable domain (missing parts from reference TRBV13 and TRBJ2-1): AAGVIQSPRHLIKEKRETATLKCYPIPRHDTVYWYQQGPGQDPQFLISFYEKMQSDKGSIPDRFSAQQFSDYHSELNMSSLELGDSALYFCASSLVQEQFFGPGTRLTVL.

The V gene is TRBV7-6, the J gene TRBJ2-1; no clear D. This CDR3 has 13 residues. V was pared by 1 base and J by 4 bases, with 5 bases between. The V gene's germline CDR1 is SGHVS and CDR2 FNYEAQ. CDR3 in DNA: TGTGCCAGCAGCTTAGACGGTTACAATGAGCAGTTCTTC. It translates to CASSLDGYNEQFF.

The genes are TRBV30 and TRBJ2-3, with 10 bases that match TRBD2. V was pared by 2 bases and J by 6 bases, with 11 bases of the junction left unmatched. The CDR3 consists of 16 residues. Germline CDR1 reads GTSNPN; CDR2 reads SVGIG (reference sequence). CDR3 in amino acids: CAWSLRLAGVRDTQYF. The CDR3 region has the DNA TGTGCCTGGAGTCTCAGGCTAGCGGGGGTCAGGGATACGCAGTATTTT.

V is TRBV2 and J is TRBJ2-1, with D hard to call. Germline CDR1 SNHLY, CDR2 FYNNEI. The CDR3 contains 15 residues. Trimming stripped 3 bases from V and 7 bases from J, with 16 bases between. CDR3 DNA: TGTGCCAGCAGTGACCCTAGGTTATTCGGTAATGAGCAGTTCTTC. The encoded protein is CASSDPRLFGNEQFF.

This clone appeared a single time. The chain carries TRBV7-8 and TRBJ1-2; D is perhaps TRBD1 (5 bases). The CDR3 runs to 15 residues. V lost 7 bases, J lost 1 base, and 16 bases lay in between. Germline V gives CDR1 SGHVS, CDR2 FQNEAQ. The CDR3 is CASTGGGPFNYGYTF. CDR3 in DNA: TGTGCCAGCACGGGGGGTGGGCCTTTTAACTATGGCTACACCTTC.

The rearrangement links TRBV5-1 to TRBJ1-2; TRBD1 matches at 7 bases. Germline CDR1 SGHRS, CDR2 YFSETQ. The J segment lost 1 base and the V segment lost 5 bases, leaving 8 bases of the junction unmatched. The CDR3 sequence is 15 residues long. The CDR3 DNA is TGCGCCAGCAGAAGAACCGGGACAGATAACTATGGCTACACCTTC. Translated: CASRRTGTDNYGYTF. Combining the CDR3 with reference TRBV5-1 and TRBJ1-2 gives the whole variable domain KAGVTQTPRYLIKTRGQQVTLSCSPISGHRSVSWYQQTPGQGLQFLFEYFSETQRNKGNFPGRFSGRQFSNSRSEMNVSTLELGDSALYLCASRRTGTDNYGYTFGSGTRLTVV.

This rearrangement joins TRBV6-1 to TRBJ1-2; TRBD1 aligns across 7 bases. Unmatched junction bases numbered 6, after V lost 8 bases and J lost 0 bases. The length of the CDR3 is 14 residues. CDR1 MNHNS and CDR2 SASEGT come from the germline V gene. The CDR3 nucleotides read TGTGCCAGCTTCTGGGGACAGTCTAACTATGGCTACACCTTC. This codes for CASFWGQSNYGYTF.

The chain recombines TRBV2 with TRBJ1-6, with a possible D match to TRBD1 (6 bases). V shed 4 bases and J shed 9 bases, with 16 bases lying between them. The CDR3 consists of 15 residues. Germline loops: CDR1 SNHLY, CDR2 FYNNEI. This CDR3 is CASSGTGGASSPLHF. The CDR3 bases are TGTGCCAGCAGTGGTACTGGGGGGGCCAGTTCACCCCTCCACTTT.

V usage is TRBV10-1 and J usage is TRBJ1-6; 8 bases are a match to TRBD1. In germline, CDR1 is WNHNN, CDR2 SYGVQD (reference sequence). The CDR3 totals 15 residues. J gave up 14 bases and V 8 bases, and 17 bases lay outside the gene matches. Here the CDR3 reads CASSGQWTGPFTLHF. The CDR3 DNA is TGCGCCAGCTCGGGTCAATGGACAGGGCCTTTCACCCTCCACTTT.

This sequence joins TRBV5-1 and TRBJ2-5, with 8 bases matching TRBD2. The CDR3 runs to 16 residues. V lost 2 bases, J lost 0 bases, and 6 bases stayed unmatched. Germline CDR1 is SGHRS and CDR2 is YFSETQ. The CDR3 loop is CASSFLVAGNQETQYF. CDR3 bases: TGCGCCAGCAGCTTTCTGGTAGCGGGGAACCAAGAGACCCAGTACTTC.

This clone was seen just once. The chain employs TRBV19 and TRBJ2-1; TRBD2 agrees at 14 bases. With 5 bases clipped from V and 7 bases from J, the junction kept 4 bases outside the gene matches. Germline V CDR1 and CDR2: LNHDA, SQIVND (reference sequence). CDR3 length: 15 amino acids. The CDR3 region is CASSWTSGRLNEQFF. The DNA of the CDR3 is TGTGCCAGTAGTTGGACTAGCGGGAGGTTAAATGAGCAGTTCTTC. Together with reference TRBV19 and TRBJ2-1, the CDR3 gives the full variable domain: DGGITQSPKYLFRKEGQNVTLSCEQNLNHDAMYWYRQDPGQGLRLIYYSQIVNDFQKGDIAEGYSVSREKKESFPLTVTSAQKNPTAFYLCASSWTSGRLNEQFFGPGTRLTVL.